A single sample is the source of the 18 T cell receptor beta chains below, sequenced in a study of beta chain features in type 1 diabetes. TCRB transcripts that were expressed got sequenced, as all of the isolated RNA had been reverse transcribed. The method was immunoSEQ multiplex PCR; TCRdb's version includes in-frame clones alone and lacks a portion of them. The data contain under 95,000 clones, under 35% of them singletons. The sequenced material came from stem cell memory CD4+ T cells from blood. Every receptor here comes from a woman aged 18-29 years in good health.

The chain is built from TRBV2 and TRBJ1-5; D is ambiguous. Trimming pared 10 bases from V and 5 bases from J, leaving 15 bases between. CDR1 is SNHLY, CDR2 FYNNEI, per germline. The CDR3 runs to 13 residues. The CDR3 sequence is CATSYRGDQPQHF. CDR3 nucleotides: TGTGCCACCTCTTATAGAGGCGATCAGCCCCAGCATTTT.

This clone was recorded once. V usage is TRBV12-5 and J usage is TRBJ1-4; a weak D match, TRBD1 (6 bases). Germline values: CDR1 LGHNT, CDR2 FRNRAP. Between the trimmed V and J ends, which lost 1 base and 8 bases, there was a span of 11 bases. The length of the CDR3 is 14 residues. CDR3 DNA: TGTGCTAGTGGTTTGGAGACAGGACGGGAAAAACTGTTTTTT. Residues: CASGLETGREKLFF.

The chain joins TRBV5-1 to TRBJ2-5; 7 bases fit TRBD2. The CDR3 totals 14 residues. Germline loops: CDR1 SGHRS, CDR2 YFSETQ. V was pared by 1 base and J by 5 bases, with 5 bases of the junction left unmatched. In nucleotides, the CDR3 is TGCGCCAGCAGCTTGTCGCAGGGAGGGGAGACCCAGTACTTC. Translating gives CASSLSQGGETQYF.

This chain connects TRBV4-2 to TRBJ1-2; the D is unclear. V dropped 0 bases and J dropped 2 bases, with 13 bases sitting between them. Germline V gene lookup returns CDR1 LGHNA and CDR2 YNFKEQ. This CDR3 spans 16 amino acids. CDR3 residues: CASSQDRNAVNYGYTF. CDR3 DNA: TGTGCCAGCAGCCAAGATCGAAATGCGGTGAACTATGGCTACACCTTC.

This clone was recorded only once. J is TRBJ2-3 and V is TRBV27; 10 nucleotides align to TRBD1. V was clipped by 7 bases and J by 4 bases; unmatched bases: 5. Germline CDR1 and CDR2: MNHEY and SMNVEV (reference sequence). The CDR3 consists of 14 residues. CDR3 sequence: CASTDRGRSDTQYF. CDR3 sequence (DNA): TGTGCCAGCACAGACAGGGGGCGGTCAGATACGCAGTATTTT.

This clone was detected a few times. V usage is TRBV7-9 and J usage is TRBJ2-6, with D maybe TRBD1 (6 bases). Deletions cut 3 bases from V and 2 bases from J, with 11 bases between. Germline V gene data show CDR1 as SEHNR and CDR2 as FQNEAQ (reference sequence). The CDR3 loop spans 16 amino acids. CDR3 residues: CASSFNRDAGANVLTF. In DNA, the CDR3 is TGTGCCAGCAGCTTCAACAGGGATGCTGGGGCCAACGTCCTGACTTTC.

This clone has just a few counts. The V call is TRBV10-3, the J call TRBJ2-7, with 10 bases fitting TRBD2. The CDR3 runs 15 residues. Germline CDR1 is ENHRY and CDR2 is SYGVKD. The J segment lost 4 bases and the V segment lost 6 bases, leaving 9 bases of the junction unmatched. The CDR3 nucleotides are TGTGCCATCAGGAGCGGGGGGGCCACCTCGTACGAGCAGTACTTC. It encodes CAIRSGGATSYEQYF.

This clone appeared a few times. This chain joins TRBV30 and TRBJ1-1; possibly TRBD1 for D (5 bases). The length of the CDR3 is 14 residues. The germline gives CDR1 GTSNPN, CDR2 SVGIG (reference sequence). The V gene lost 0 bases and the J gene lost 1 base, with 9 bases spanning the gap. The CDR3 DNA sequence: TGTGCCTGGAGTGTCAGGGCCCCGAACACTGAAGCTTTCTTT. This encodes CAWSVRAPNTEAFF.

CDR3 nucleotides: TGTGCCACTCAACGGGAGGGCATAGATACGCAGTATTTT. It yields the protein CATQREGIDTQYF. This rearrangement joins TRBV6-5 to TRBJ2-3; 8 bases align to TRBD2. Germline values: CDR1 MNHEY, CDR2 SVGAGI. Losses at the gene ends were 10 bases for V and 5 bases for J; bases not matched to a gene: 8. The CDR3 is 13 residues long.

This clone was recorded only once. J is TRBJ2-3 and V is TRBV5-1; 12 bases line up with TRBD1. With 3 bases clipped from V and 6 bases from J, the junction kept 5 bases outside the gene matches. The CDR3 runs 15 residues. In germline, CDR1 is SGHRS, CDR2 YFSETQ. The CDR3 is CASSSGTGGRDTQYF. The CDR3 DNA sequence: TGCGCCAGCAGCTCCGGGACAGGGGGCAGGGATACGCAGTATTTT.

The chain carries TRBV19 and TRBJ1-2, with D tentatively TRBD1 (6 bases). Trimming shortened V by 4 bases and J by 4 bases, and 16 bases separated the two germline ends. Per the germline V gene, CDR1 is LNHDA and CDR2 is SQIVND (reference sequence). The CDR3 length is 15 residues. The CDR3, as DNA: TGTGCCAGTAGTACTCCGACAGGAGTCGCCTATGGCTACACCTTC. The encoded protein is CASSTPTGVAYGYTF.

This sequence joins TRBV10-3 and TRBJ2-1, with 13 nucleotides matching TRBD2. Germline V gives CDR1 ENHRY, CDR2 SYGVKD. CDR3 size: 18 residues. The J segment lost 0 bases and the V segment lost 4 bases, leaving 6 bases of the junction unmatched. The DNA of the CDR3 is TGTGCCATCAGTGGGACTAGCGGGGGACCTCGCTCCTACAATGAGCAGTTCTTC. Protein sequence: CAISGTSGGPRSYNEQFF.

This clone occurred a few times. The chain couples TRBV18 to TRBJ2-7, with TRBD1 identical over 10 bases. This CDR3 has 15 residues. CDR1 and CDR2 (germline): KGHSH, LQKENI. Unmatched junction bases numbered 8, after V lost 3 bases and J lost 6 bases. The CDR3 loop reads CASSPGGQGPSEQYF. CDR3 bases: TGTGCCAGCTCACCGGGGGGACAGGGGCCTTCCGAGCAGTACTTC.

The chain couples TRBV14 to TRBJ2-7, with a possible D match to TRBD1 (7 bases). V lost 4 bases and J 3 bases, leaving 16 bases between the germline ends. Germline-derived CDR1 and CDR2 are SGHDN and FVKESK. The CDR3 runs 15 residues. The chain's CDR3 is CASSPRRDRYYEQYF. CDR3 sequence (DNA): TGTGCCAGCAGCCCCCGGAGGGACAGATACTACGAGCAGTACTTC.

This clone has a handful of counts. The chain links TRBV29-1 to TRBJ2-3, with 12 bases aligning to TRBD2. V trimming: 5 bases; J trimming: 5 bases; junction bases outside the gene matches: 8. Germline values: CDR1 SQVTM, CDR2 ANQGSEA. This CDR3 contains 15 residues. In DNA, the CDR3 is TGCAGCGTTTCTCGACTAGCGGGAGCAGGAGATACGCAGTATTTT. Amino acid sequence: CSVSRLAGAGDTQYF.

The CDR3 nucleotides are TGTGCCAGCAGCCTCCTAGCGGGAGCCTACAATGAGCAGTTCTTC. Translation: CASSLLAGAYNEQFF. The chain has TRBV7-2 and TRBJ2-1; 10 bases are shared with TRBD2. The CDR3 has 15 amino acids. In germline, CDR1 is SGHTA, CDR2 FQGNSA. V shed 5 bases, J shed 2 bases, and the junction held 3 bases outside the gene matches.

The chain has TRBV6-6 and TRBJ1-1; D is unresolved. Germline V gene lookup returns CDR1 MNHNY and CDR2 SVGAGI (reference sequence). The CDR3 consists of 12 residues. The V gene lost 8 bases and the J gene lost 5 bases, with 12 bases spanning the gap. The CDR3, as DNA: TGTGCCAGCCGAAGGGAGGGAACTGAAGCTTTCTTT. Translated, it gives CASRREGTEAFF.

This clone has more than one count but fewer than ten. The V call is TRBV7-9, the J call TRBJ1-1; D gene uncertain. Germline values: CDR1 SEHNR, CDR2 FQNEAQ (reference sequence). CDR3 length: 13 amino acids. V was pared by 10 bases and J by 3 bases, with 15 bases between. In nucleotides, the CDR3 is TGTGCCATCTCCTCCCGGGGTGACACTGAAGCTTTCTTT. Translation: CAISSRGDTEAFF.